This entry describes one T cell receptor (beta chain). Its specificity is unknown. Production of TCR cDNA was by 5'RACE template switching, which also added a universal primer site and UMIs. TCRdb reprocessed the 5' RACE reads with MiXCR, giving one entry per CDR3 protein. The top ten hold 15% to 20% of the sample, which has some 600,000 distinct CDR3 sequences, about a sixth seen once. Per germline, CDR1 DFQATT and CDR2 SNEGSKA (reference sequence). Trimming removed 0 bases at V and 3 bases at J, with 9 bases between. The length of the CDR3 is 13 residues. The data were taken from a study of T cells after yellow fever vaccination. Across the study: Fractions containing few cells were prepared with SMART-Seq v4 Ultra Low Input.

Overall study results and limits: Booster samples showed a return of most primary-vaccination clones (roughly 96% CD4, around 85% CD8).

The sample was PBMCs, taken about 5 days after the first yellow fever vaccination. The TCR comes from a man younger than 35 who received the YFV17D yellow fever vaccine. V is TRBV20-1 and J is TRBJ2-7; D is ambiguous. CDR3 residues: CSARDSAYYEQYF. In nucleotides, the CDR3 is TGCAGTGCTAGAGACAGCGCCTACTACGAGCAGTACTTC.